The entry below describes one TCR beta chain. The antigen is undetermined. The data were obtained in a study of STAT5B mutations in CD4+ large granular lymphocyte leukemia. Germline-derived CDR1 and CDR2 are SNHLY and FYNNEI. Trimming cost V 1 base and J 0 bases, with 4 bases left between them. The CDR3 has 15 residues. Using immunoSEQ multiplex PCR, the repertoire was profiled, and TCRdb retains in-frame clones only, with some absent. The table has some 38,000 clones, around 75% seen once; the top ten hold 0.55%. Regarding the study as a whole: Higher CD4+ than CD8+ T-LGLL clonality might reflect small sample size.

Sequencing was done on a sample of CD4+ T cells from blood buffy coats. This TCR derives from a human donor in good health. The chain employs TRBV2 and TRBJ1-6; D unclear. In nucleotides, the CDR3 is TGTGCCAGCAGTGAAGAGGTCTCCTATAATTCACCCCTCCACTTT. This encodes CASSEEVSYNSPLHF.